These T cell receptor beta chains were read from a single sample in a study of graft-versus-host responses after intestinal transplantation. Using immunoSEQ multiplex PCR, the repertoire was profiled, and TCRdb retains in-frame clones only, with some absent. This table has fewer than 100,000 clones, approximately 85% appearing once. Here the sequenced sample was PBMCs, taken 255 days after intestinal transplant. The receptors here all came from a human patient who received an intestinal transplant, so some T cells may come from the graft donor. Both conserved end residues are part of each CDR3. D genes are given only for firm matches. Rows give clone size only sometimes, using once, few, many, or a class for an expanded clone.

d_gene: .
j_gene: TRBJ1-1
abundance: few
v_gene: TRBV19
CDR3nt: TGTGCCAGTAGTATCCGAGGGGGCACTGAAGCTTTCTTT
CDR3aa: CASSIRGGTEAFF

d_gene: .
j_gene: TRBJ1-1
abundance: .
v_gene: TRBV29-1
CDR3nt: TGCAGCGTTGAGACGGGGGCTGAAGCTTTCTTT
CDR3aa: CSVETGAEAFF

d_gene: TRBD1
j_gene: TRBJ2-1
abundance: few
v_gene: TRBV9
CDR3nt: TGTGCCAGCAGTGACAAGGACAGGGGGAGCTCCTACAATGAGCAGTTCTTC
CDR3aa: CASSDKDRGSSYNEQFF

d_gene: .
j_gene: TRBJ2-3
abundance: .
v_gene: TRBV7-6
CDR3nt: TGTGCCAGCAGCTCGTCTCTGGATACGCAGTATTTT
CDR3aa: CASSSSLDTQYF

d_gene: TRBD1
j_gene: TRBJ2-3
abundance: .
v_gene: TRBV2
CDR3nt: TGTGCCAGCAGTGAACGGACAGGGGGCGTCGCAGATACGCAGTATTTT
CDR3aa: CASSERTGGVADTQYF

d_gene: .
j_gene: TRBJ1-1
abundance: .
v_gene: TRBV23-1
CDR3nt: TGCGCCAGCAGTCAAGGCGATAGCAACACTGAAGCTTTCTTT
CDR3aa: CASSQGDSNTEAFF

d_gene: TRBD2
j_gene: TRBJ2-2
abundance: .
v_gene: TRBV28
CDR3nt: TGTGCCAGCACTAGCGGCGGGACCGTCACCGGGGAGCTGTTTTTT
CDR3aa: CASTSGGTVTGELFF

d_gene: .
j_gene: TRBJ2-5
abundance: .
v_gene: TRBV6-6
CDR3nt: TGTGCCAGCAGCATACAGGGTGCGACCCTTGAGACCCAGTACTTC
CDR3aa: CASSIQGATLETQYF

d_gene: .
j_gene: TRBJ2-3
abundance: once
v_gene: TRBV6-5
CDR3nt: TGTGCCAGCAGGAAACAGGGTCCTTTCACAGATACGCAGTATTTT
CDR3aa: CASRKQGPFTDTQYF

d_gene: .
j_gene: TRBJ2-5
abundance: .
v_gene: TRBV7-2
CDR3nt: TGTGCCAGCAGCTTTGACGGGGAGGAGACCCAGTACTTC
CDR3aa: CASSFDGEETQYF

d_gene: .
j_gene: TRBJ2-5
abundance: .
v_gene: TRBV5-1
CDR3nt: TGCGCCAGCAGCTCGGACCGAGGGCTCCAAGAGACCCAGTACTTC
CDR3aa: CASSSDRGLQETQYF